These T cell receptor beta chains were read from a single sample in a study of blood T cell repertoires in COVID-19. Sequencing was performed with immunoSEQ multiplex PCR; in TCRdb, only in-frame clones are kept and a portion is missing. This repertoire shows roughly 110,000 clones, more than 70% found once; its top ten account for 4% to 5.5%. Material for sequencing was peripheral blood. The origin of the receptors is a man in his 70s with acute or convalescent COVID-19. Each CDR3 is given with its conserved first and last residue. The order of the fields is D gene, clone size, J gene, V gene, CDR3 protein, CDR3 DNA. D genes are given only for firm matches. Clone size is not always given. Where it is, it says once, few, many or a class for expanded clones.

>NA|NA|TRBJ2-3|TRBV6-5
CASSYMAGISTDTQYF
TGTGCCAGCAGTTACATGGCGGGGATTAGCACAGATACGCAGTATTTT
>NA|once|TRBJ2-3|TRBV19
CASSMRGGGADTQYF
TGTGCCAGTAGTATGAGGGGGGGAGGTGCAGATACGCAGTATTTT
>NA|few|TRBJ1-5|TRBV27
CASSLGADQPQHF
TGTGCCAGCAGTTTAGGAGCAGATCAGCCCCAGCATTTT
>TRBD1|NA|TRBJ2-2|TRBV7-7
CASSQRTGGPGELFF
TGTGCTAGCAGCCAAAGGACAGGAGGTCCCGGGGAGCTGTTTTTT
>NA|few|TRBJ1-2|TRBV9
CASSVEGNYGYTF
TGTGCCAGCAGCGTAGAGGGGAACTATGGCTACACCTTC
>TRBD1|NA|TRBJ1-3|TRBV29-1
CSVVSPSRGDTIYF
TGCAGCGTTGTATCCCCGAGCAGGGGGGACACCATATATTTT
>TRBD2|few|TRBJ2-1|TRBV10-3
CAIGDLGAGGYNEQFF
TGTGCCATCGGGGACCTCGGGGCGGGGGGCTACAATGAGCAGTTCTTC
>NA|NA|TRBJ2-2|TRBV5-1
CASSLELNTGELFF
TGCGCCAGCAGCTTGGAACTGAACACCGGGGAGCTGTTTTTT
>NA|NA|TRBJ2-3|TRBV18
CASSPTTGGSTDTQYF
TGTGCCAGCTCACCCACGACGGGCGGGTCCACAGATACGCAGTATTTT
>NA|NA|TRBJ2-2|TRBV3-1/TRBV3-2
CASSQGAINTGELFF
TGTGCCAGCAGCCAAGGGGCCATTAACACCGGGGAGCTGTTTTTT
>TRBD1|few|TRBJ2-7|TRBV5-1
CASSTVETGVEQYF
TGCGCCAGCAGCACTGTAGAGACAGGGGTCGAGCAGTACTTC
>NA|NA|TRBJ2-3|TRBV19
CASGRRLTDTQYF
TGTGCCAGCGGACGGAGACTAACAGATACGCAGTATTTT
>TRBD1|NA|TRBJ2-1|TRBV7-2
CASSQTGQGYNEQFF
TGTGCCAGCAGCCAAACGGGACAGGGATACAATGAGCAGTTCTTC
>TRBD2|NA|TRBJ2-3|TRBV19
CASSRLAGTDTQYF
TGTGCCAGTAGTCGACTAGCGGGCACAGATACGCAGTATTTT
>NA|few|TRBJ1-6|TRBV9
CASSALAGNSPLHF
TGTGCCAGCAGCGCACTTGCTGGTAATTCACCCCTCCACTTT
>NA|NA|TRBJ1-2|TRBV7-8
CASSREVGQRYGYTF
TGTGCCAGCAGCCGAGAGGTCGGGCAGCGGTATGGCTACACCTTC
>NA|NA|TRBJ1-2|TRBV25-1
CASSESEGFYGYTF
TGTGCCAGCAGTGAATCCGAGGGCTTCTATGGCTACACCTTC
>NA|NA|TRBJ1-5|TRBV6-5
CASRDTLNQPQHF
TGTGCCAGCAGGGACACATTAAATCAGCCCCAGCATTTT
>TRBD1|few|TRBJ2-7|TRBV11-2
CASTQGGSFYEQYF
TGTGCCAGCACCCAAGGGGGCTCCTTCTACGAGCAGTACTTC
>NA|NA|TRBJ1-2|TRBV6-6
CASSTTRGLANYGYTF
TGTGCCAGCAGTACGACAAGGGGGTTAGCTAACTATGGCTACACCTTC
>NA|once|TRBJ2-3|TRBV18
CASSPLQGAEDTQYF
TGTGCCAGCTCACCACTTCAAGGGGCAGAAGATACGCAGTATTTT
>TRBD1|NA|TRBJ2-7|TRBV5-8
CASSWAGTGAEQYF
TGTGCCAGCAGCTGGGCAGGGACAGGGGCTGAGCAGTACTTC
>TRBD2|few|TRBJ2-2|TRBV5-6
CASSGLADTGELFF
TGTGCCAGCTCGGGACTAGCGGACACCGGGGAGCTGTTTTTT
>TRBD1|NA|TRBJ1-1|TRBV27
CATYRGPGTEAFF
TGTGCCACCTACAGGGGGCCTGGCACTGAAGCTTTCTTT
>NA|NA|TRBJ1-5|TRBV19
CASRRAAGDNQPQHF
TGTGCCAGTAGGCGGGCTGCGGGGGATAATCAGCCCCAGCATTTT
>TRBD1|once|TRBJ1-6|TRBV6-4
CASRSGYRGNSPLHF
TGTGCCAGCAGATCGGGCTACAGGGGTAATTCACCCCTCCACTTT
>TRBD1|NA|TRBJ1-1|TRBV2
CASSEGTGRVNTEAFF
TGTGCCAGCAGCGAGGGGACAGGGAGGGTGAACACTGAAGCTTTCTTT
>NA|NA|TRBJ1-5|TRBV3-1/TRBV3-2
CASSQGNQGLSQPQHF
TGTGCCAGCAGCCAAGGGAATCAGGGTTTAAGTCAGCCCCAGCATTTT
>TRBD1|NA|TRBJ1-1|TRBV27
CASGRGGENTEAFF
TGTGCCAGCGGAAGAGGGGGCGAGAACACTGAAGCTTTCTTT
>NA|NA|TRBJ1-1|TRBV19
CASSNQGRGTEAFF
TGTGCCAGTAGTAACCAGGGGAGAGGTACTGAAGCTTTCTTT
>TRBD2|NA|TRBJ2-1|TRBV5-1
CASSRTSGEGDEQFF
TGCGCCAGCAGTCGGACTAGCGGGGAAGGGGATGAGCAGTTCTTC
>NA|NA|TRBJ2-1|TRBV5-8
CASSFGGPYNEQFF
TGTGCCAGCAGCTTCGGGGGGCCTTACAATGAGCAGTTCTTC
>TRBD2|NA|TRBJ2-1|TRBV20-1
CSASPGTTNNEQFF
TGCAGTGCTAGTCCCGGGACTACTAACAATGAGCAGTTCTTC
>NA|NA|TRBJ1-2|TRBV5-1
CASSTSHPGVVRPLVAKGYGYTF
TGCGCCAGCAGCACGAGCCATCCAGGGGTTGTACGCCCATTGGTAGCCAAGGGTTATGGCTACACCTTC
>NA|NA|TRBJ1-1|TRBV5-1
CASSSPSGGQRTEAFF
TGCGCCAGCAGCTCCCCTTCCGGGGGGCAACGCACTGAAGCTTTCTTT
>TRBD1|NA|TRBJ2-1|TRBV7-9
CASSLEGQGTGAFF
TGTGCCAGCAGCTTAGAGGGACAGGGTACTGGCGCGTTCTTC
>TRBD1|NA|TRBJ1-4|TRBV5-1
CASRPTGGTNEKLFF
TGCGCCAGCAGACCTACAGGGGGAACTAATGAAAAACTGTTTTTT
>TRBD1|NA|TRBJ2-7|TRBV19
CASSRRTGISYEQYF
TGTGCCAGTAGTCGCCGGACAGGGATCTCCTACGAGCAGTACTTC
>NA|few|TRBJ1-5|TRBV7-9
CASSETGGSNQPQHF
TGTGCCAGCAGCGAGACAGGTGGGAGCAATCAGCCCCAGCATTTT
>NA|NA|TRBJ2-1|TRBV15
CATSLASYNEQFF
TGTGCCACCAGCTTAGCCTCCTACAATGAGCAGTTCTTC
>NA|NA|TRBJ1-1|TRBV12-3/TRBV12-4
CASSARTGRRAFF
TGTGCCAGCAGCGCCCGGACGGGTCGGAGGGCTTTCTTT
>NA|NA|TRBJ2-5|TRBV7-7
CASSLGLEETQYF
TGTGCTAGCAGCTTAGGGCTAGAGGAGACCCAGTACTTC
>NA|NA|TRBJ2-7|TRBV27
CASSLSTGSYEQYF
TGTGCCAGCAGCCTTTCTACAGGGTCCTACGAGCAGTACTTC
>NA|NA|TRBJ1-1|TRBV27
CASTRRLNGRNTEAFF
TGTGCCAGCACCCGTAGGCTGAACGGGAGGAACACTGAAGCTTTCTTT
>TRBD1|NA|TRBJ1-1|TRBV9
CASSARGRDTEAFF
TGTGCCAGCAGCGCCAGGGGGCGCGACACTGAAGCTTTCTTT
>NA|NA|TRBJ2-3|TRBV9
CASSVGGYADTQYF
TGTGCCAGCAGCGTAGGAGGGTACGCAGATACGCAGTATTTT
>TRBD1|NA|TRBJ1-3|TRBV9
CASSGQGAGGTIYF
TGTGCCAGCAGCGGACAGGGGGCAGGGGGAACCATATATTTT
>TRBD1|NA|TRBJ2-1|TRBV5-1
CASSLRQGDLNEQFF
TGCGCCAGCAGCTTGAGACAGGGGGACCTGAATGAGCAGTTCTTC
>TRBD2|NA|TRBJ2-2|TRBV27
CASSPGLAGTGELFF
TGTGCCAGCAGTCCGGGACTAGCGGGCACCGGGGAGCTGTTTTTT
>NA|NA|TRBJ2-3|TRBV9
CASSGRPGGGADTQYF
TGTGCCAGCAGCGGGAGACCGGGGGGCGGCGCAGATACGCAGTATTTT
>TRBD1|NA|TRBJ1-4|TRBV7-2
CASSSTGTGFYEKLFF
TGTGCCAGCAGCTCCACCGGGACAGGGTTTTATGAAAAACTGTTTTTT
>NA|NA|TRBJ1-5|TRBV6-2/TRBV6-3
CASSYAGDNQPQHF
TGTGCCAGCAGTTATGCAGGGGACAATCAGCCCCAGCATTTT
>NA|NA|TRBJ1-1|TRBV3-1/TRBV3-2
CASSQDRGRVTEAFF
TGTGCCAGCAGCCAAGATCGAGGCAGGGTAACTGAAGCTTTCTTT
>TRBD2|few|TRBJ2-3|TRBV4-1
CASSQDSLAGGQDTQYF
TGCGCCAGCAGCCAAGATAGTCTAGCGGGGGGGCAGGATACGCAGTATTTT
>NA|NA|TRBJ1-2|TRBV27
CASSFDQGRNVYTF
TGTGCCAGCAGTTTTGATCAGGGTAGAAACGTCTACACCTTC